This note documents a single TCR beta chain sequence. This sample was included in a study of shared clonotypes between healthy human individuals. Study-wide context: Donors consisted of two women and a few men between 18 and 49.

Every donor was a Caucasian adult from Nashville, Tennessee. Germline V gene sequence: CDR1 KGHSY, CDR2 FQNENV. The CDR3 covers 12 residues. Trimming left V 4 bases short and J 7 bases short, with 7 bases between. At the deep level, the assay was run. Around 300 ng DNA, tens of thousands of T cell genomes, went into unsorted PBMC replicate PCRs. Some clones are missing from TCRdb's copy, which holds only in-frame ones; the method was immunoSEQ multiplex PCR. Here the sample spans some 530,000 clones, around four fifths being singletons. The sample was PBMCs. The receptor was derived from a woman aged 40 to 55 in good health. Some clones in this sample may be carry-over from other donors' samples. The chain is built from TRBV16 and TRBJ1-4; D possibly corresponds to TRBD1 (5 bases). CDR3 sequence reads: CASSPQGEKLFF. The CDR3 bases are TGTGCCAGCAGCCCCCAGGGTGAAAAACTGTTTTTT.